Presented here are 18 T cell receptor beta chains from one specimen sequenced in a study of blood T cell repertoires in COVID-19. Sequencing was performed with immunoSEQ multiplex PCR; in TCRdb, only in-frame clones are kept and a portion is missing. The sample shows approximately 120,000 clones, 81% of them seen only once. Sequencing was carried out using peripheral blood. The receptors stem from a human donor in a cohort sampled during active COVID-19.

This sequence joins TRBV29-1 and TRBJ2-7; a weak D match, TRBD2 (6 bases). The CDR3 totals 13 residues. The V gene's germline CDR1 is SQVTM and CDR2 ANQGSEA. V lost 6 bases and J 10 bases, leaving 22 bases between the germline ends. CDR3 region: CSVLTPLIGGQYF. The CDR3 region has the DNA TGCAGCGTCCTAACTCCGCTGATCGGGGGACAGTACTTC.

This chain joins TRBV4-3 and TRBJ2-7; the match to TRBD1 covers 7 bases. The V and J ends lost 3 bases and 6 bases, in that order; junction bases with no gene match: 5. CDR3 length: 13 residues. Germline CDR1 LGHNA, CDR2 YSLEER. CDR3 DNA sequence: TGCGCCAGCAGCCAGGGTAACAGGGGCGAGCAGTACTTC. Its protein is CASSQGNRGEQYF.

The chain couples TRBV4-1 to TRBJ2-3; the D gene is possibly TRBD2 (6 bases). Trimming stripped 3 bases from V and 6 bases from J, with 16 bases between. The CDR3 covers 15 residues. Germline V gene sequence: CDR1 MGHRA, CDR2 YSYEKL. The CDR3 loop reads CASSQGAGPRDTQYF. The CDR3 nucleotides are TGCGCCAGCAGCCAGGGAGCGGGCCCTCGGGATACGCAGTATTTT.

This chain joins TRBV11-2 and TRBJ2-7; perhaps TRBD2 as D (6 bases). CDR3 length equals 16 residues. V shed 5 bases and J shed 2 bases, with 19 bases lying between them. Per germline, CDR1 SGHAT and CDR2 FQNNGV. CDR3 DNA sequence: TGTGCCAGCAGCCCATCTTTGGCGGGGCCTCCCTACGAGCAGTACTTC. As protein: CASSPSLAGPPYEQYF.

This chain uses TRBV5-4 with TRBJ1-2, with TRBD1 matching over 10 bases. Losses at the gene ends were 0 bases for V and 8 bases for J; bases not matched to a gene: 7. The CDR3 contains 15 residues. The germline CDR1 and CDR2 sequences are SGHNT and YYREEE (reference sequence). The CDR3: CASSLVPRDRGGYTF. The CDR3 DNA reads as TGTGCCAGCAGCTTGGTACCTCGGGACAGGGGCGGCTACACCTTC.

This clone was recorded a few times. The chain recombines TRBV9 with TRBJ1-2; 8 bases match TRBD1. The CDR3 is made up of 17 amino acids. Per germline, CDR1 SGDLS and CDR2 YYNGEE. V dropped 6 bases and J dropped 4; count of bases not matched to a gene: 17. CDR3 DNA: TGTGCCAGCACACGTAGAGGAAACAGGGGGAAGAGCTATGGCTACACCTTC. It encodes CASTRRGNRGKSYGYTF.

The DNA of the CDR3 is TGTGCCAGTAGTATGAGTAGCTCTGGAAACACCATATATTTT. It specifies CASSMSSSGNTIYF. The chain uses TRBV19 and TRBJ1-3; no firm D call. The V gene's germline CDR1 is LNHDA and CDR2 SQIVND (reference sequence). This CDR3 region has 14 residues. V gave up 3 bases and J gave up 0 bases, with 6 bases separating them.

A single count supports this clone. The chain joins TRBV5-1 to TRBJ2-5; weak D call: TRBD1 (7 bases). The CDR3 extends over 15 amino acids. Germline assignment: CDR1 SGHRS and CDR2 YFSETQ. The V end lost 0 bases, the J end lost 5 bases, and 14 bases lay between the germline ends. As DNA, the CDR3 is TGCGCCAGCAGCTTGGGACAGGGAGGTTGGGAGACCCAGTACTTC. The encoded protein is CASSLGQGGWETQYF.

The rearrangement joins TRBV6-2 or TRBV6-3 to TRBJ1-5, with 9 bases fitting TRBD1. This CDR3 contains 17 residues. V lost 0 bases, J lost 6 bases, and 9 bases stayed unmatched. From germline, CDR1 is MNHEY and CDR2 SVGEGT. In DNA, the CDR3 is TGTGCCAGCAGTTACTCGAACAGGGGGCACGGCCTTCAGCCCCAGCATTTT. Translation gives CASSYSNRGHGLQPQHF.

The chain recombines TRBV14 with TRBJ2-7; 9 bases agree with TRBD1. The germline V gene has CDR1 SGHDN and CDR2 FVKESK. Trimming at V came to 6 bases and at J to 6 bases, leaving 6 bases not matched to a gene. The CDR3 has 13 amino acids. CDR3 sequence reads: CASSFRQGGEQYF. The CDR3 bases are TGTGCCAGCAGTTTCAGACAGGGGGGCGAGCAGTACTTC.

The chain employs TRBV7-9 and TRBJ1-1; unclear D gene. The CDR3 loop spans 15 amino acids. Germline assignment: CDR1 SEHNR and CDR2 FQNEAQ (reference sequence). V lost 0 bases and J 1 base, leaving 9 bases between the germline ends. CDR3 loop: CASSLAQTKNTEAFF. Written as DNA, the CDR3 is TGTGCCAGCAGCTTAGCGCAAACAAAGAACACTGAAGCTTTCTTT. The variable domain in full, with the rest retrieved from reference TRBV7-9 and TRBJ1-1, is DTGVSQNPRHKITKRGQNVTFRCDPISEHNRLYWYRQTLGQGPEFLTYFQNEAQLEKSRLLSDRFSAERPKGSFSTLEIQRTEQGDSAMYLCASSLAQTKNTEAFFGQGTRLTVV.

The chain couples TRBV28 to TRBJ2-7; D is unclear. Germline CDR1 reads MDHEN; CDR2 reads SYDVKM. The CDR3 has 12 residues. The germline V and J ends were trimmed by 6 bases and 0 bases, with 6 bases remaining between them. CDR3 amino acids: CASRVDSYEQYF. DNA for the CDR3: TGTGCCAGCAGGGTAGACTCCTACGAGCAGTACTTC.

The V gene is TRBV29-1, the J gene TRBJ2-1; D not certain. Germline-derived CDR1 and CDR2 are SQVTM and ANQGSEA. V was trimmed by 5 bases and J by 0 bases, leaving 8 bases between them. The CDR3 spans 13 residues. The CDR3 loop is CSVSRSSYNEQFF. CDR3 bases: TGCAGCGTTAGTAGGAGCTCCTACAATGAGCAGTTCTTC.

This clone was found once. This chain connects TRBV27 to TRBJ2-7, with TRBD1 identical over 9 bases. CDR1 MNHEY and CDR2 SMNVEV come from the germline V gene (reference sequence). The V gene end was trimmed by 2 bases and the J gene end by 7 bases; junction bases not matched to a gene: 6. CDR3 length equals 14 residues. In DNA form, the CDR3 reads TGTGCCAGCAGTTTACTACAGGGGGCTGGTGAGCAGTACTTC. It yields the protein CASSLLQGAGEQYF.

The rearrangement links TRBV9 to TRBJ2-5; 11 bases agree with TRBD2. This CDR3 has 16 residues. Germline loops: CDR1 SGDLS, CDR2 YYNGEE. Trimming at V came to 4 bases and at J to 11 bases, leaving 16 bases not matched to a gene. As DNA, the CDR3 is TGTGCCAGCAGCCCCCAGACTAGCGGGACCTCTCGGGAGCAGTACTTC. Amino acids: CASSPQTSGTSREQYF.

The rearrangement joins TRBV6-1 to TRBJ1-2; TRBD1 might be the D (5 bases). The CDR3 is 15 amino acids. V lost 0 bases, J lost 2 bases, and 10 bases lay in between. Per germline, CDR1 MNHNS and CDR2 SASEGT. The CDR3 nucleotides read TGTGCCAGCAGTGAAGCGTCGGGGGAAAACTATGGCTACACCTTC. This encodes CASSEASGENYGYTF.

The chain is built from TRBV4-3 and TRBJ2-3; 10 bases are a match to TRBD2. Germline CDR1 is LGHNA and CDR2 is YSLEER. The CDR3 is made up of 16 amino acids. V lost 4 bases, J lost 5 bases, and 9 bases stayed unmatched. The CDR3 sequence: CASSPRTSGGVDTQYF. DNA for the CDR3: TGCGCCAGCAGCCCCCGGACTAGCGGTGGGGTAGATACGCAGTATTTT.

The chain couples TRBV6-4 to TRBJ1-6; D may be TRBD1 (5 bases). Trimming shortened V by 6 bases and J by 0 bases, and 9 bases separated the two germline ends. CDR3 length: 15 amino acids. Germline V gene sequence: CDR1 MRHNA, CDR2 SNTAGT. The CDR3 coding sequence is TGTGCCAGCAGGGCAGACAGCTCCTATAATTCACCCCTCCACTTT. Translating it yields CASRADSSYNSPLHF.